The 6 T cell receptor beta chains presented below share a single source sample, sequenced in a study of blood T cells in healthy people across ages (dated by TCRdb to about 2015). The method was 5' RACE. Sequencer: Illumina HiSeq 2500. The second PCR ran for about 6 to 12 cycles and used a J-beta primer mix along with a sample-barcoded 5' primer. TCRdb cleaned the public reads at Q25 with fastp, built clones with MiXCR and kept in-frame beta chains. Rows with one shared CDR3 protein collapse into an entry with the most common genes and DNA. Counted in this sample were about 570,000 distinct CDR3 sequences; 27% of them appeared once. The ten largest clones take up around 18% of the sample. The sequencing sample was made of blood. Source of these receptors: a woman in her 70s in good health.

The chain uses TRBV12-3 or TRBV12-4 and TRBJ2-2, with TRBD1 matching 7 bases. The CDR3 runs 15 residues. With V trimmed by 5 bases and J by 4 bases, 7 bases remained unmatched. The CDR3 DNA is TGTGCCAGCAGTCCACAGGGGTCGGGCACCGGGGAGCTGTTTTTT. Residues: CASSPQGSGTGELFF.

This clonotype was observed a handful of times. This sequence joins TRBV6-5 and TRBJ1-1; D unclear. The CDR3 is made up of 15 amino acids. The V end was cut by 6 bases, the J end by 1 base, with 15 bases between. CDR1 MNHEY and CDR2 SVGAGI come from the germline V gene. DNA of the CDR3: TGTGCCAGCAGGATTGAGGGAGGTACGAACACTGAAGCTTTCTTT. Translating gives CASRIEGGTNTEAFF.

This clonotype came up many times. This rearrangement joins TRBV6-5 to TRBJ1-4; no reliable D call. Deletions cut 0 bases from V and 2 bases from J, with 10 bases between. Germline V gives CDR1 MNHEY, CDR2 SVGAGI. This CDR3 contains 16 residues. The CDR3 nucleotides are TGTGCCAGCAGTTACTCGCGTTTGGGGACTAATGAAAAACTGTTTTTT. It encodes CASSYSRLGTNEKLFF.

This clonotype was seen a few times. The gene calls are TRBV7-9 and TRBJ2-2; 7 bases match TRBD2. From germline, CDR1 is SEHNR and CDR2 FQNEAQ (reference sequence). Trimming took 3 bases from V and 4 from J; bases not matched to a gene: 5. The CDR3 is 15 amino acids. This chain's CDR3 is CASSFRTRGTGELFF. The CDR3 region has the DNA TGTGCCAGCAGCTTCAGGACTAGGGGCACCGGGGAGCTGTTTTTT.

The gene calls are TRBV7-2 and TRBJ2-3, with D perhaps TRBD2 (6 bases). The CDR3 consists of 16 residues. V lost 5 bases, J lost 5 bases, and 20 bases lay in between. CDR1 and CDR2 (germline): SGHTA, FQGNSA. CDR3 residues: CASSPPRGRRGDTQYF. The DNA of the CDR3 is TGTGCCAGCAGCCCCCCACGCGGGCGGCGGGGAGATACGCAGTATTTT.

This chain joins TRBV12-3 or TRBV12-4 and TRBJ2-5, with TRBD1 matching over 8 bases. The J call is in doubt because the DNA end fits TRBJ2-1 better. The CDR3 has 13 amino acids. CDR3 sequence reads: CASSKQGEHEQFF. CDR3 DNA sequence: TGTGCCAGCAGCAAACAGGGGGAACATGAGCAGTTCTTC.